The rows below give T cell receptor beta chains drawn from one sample of a study of shared clonotypes between healthy human individuals. The table came from immunoSEQ multiplex PCR; TCRdb's copy has only in-frame clones and leaves some out. The sample carries hundreds of thousands of clones, over 65% recorded once. The sample was memory CD4+ T cells sorted from blood. These receptors were taken from a woman aged 25 to 39 in good health. CDR3s include the opening cysteine and the closing phenylalanine or tryptophan. D genes are given only for firm matches. For some rows the clone size is stated as once, few or many, or as a class when expanded; others skip it.

abundance,d_gene,v_gene,j_gene,CDR3aa,CDR3nt
.,TRBD1,TRBV11-2,TRBJ1-1,CASSSKTGTANTEAFF,TGTGCCAGCAGCTCGAAAACCGGGACAGCGAACACTGAAGCTTTCTTT
.,TRBD1,TRBV7-8,TRBJ2-7,CASRRDRGFSYEQYF,TGTGCCAGCAGAAGGGACAGGGGCTTCTCCTACGAGCAGTACTTC
.,.,TRBV19,TRBJ1-2,CASSWGGYGYTF,TGTGCCAGTAGTTGGGGGGGCTATGGCTACACCTTC
.,TRBD1,TRBV7-9,TRBJ1-1,CASSSTGGRTEAFF,TGTGCCAGCAGCTCCACAGGGGGCAGGACTGAAGCTTTCTTT
.,TRBD2,TRBV7-3,TRBJ2-7,CASSSIAGAPSSQYF,TGTGCCAGCAGCTCCATAGCGGGAGCCCCCTCGTCGCAGTACTTC
few,.,TRBV28,TRBJ1-2,CASSGQWTYGYTF,TGTGCCAGCTCTGGACAGTGGACCTATGGCTACACCTTC
.,.,TRBV5-1,TRBJ2-3,CASSLGRAPDTQYF,TGCGCCAGCAGCTTGGGTCGAGCCCCAGATACGCAGTATTTT
.,TRBD2,TRBV11-3,TRBJ2-1,CASSPTSGRIVNEQFF,TGTGCCAGCAGCCCTACTAGCGGGAGAATCGTCAATGAGCAGTTCTTC
.,TRBD2,TRBV11-2,TRBJ2-1,CASSRLAGARYNEQFF,TGTGCCAGCAGCCGCCTAGCGGGAGCCAGGTACAATGAGCAGTTCTTC
.,TRBD2,TRBV5-1,TRBJ2-2,CASSAGTSGGELFF,TGCGCCAGCAGCGCCGGGACTAGCGGCGGGGAGCTGTTTTTT
.,.,TRBV18,TRBJ2-5,CASSPTLETQYF,TGTGCCAGCTCACCAACTCTGGAGACCCAGTACTTC
.,TRBD1,TRBV5-1,TRBJ1-2,CASSLGTGINYGYTF,TGCGCCAGCAGCTTGGGGACAGGGATTAACTATGGCTACACCTTC
.,TRBD2,TRBV7-9,TRBJ2-1,CASSPGLAYEQFF,TGTGCCAGCAGCCCGGGACTAGCCTATGAGCAGTTCTTC
.,TRBD1,TRBV9,TRBJ1-5,CASSAGQGGNQPQHF,TGTGCCAGCAGCGCCGGACAGGGGGGCAATCAGCCCCAGCATTTT
.,TRBD1,TRBV5-1,TRBJ2-7,CASSRDRADYEQYF,TGCGCCAGCAGCCGGGACAGGGCTGACTACGAGCAGTACTTC
.,.,TRBV28,TRBJ1-1,CASSSGGGYGAFF,TGTGCCAGCAGTTCCGGCGGAGGGTACGGAGCTTTCTTT
.,TRBD1,TRBV6-5,TRBJ1-2,CASSSTAGQGVGYTF,TGTGCCAGCAGTTCCACCGCCGGCCAGGGGGTTGGCTACACCTTC
.,TRBD2,TRBV4-2,TRBJ2-5,CASSQGFPTSGRETQYF,TGTGCCAGCAGCCAAGGGTTTCCGACTAGCGGGAGAGAGACCCAGTACTTC
.,.,TRBV5-1,TRBJ2-2,CASSLTGSDTGELFF,TGCGCCAGCAGCTTGACAGGGTCGGACACCGGGGAGCTGTTTTTT
.,TRBD2,TRBV2,TRBJ2-1,CASSEKGLAGDEQFF,TGTGCCAGCAGTGAGAAGGGACTAGCGGGCGATGAGCAGTTCTTC
.,.,TRBV10-2,TRBJ2-7,CASSECLRLGCEQYF,TGCGCCAGCAGTGAATGCCTCAGACTTGGGTGCGAGCAGTACTTC
.,TRBD2,TRBV9,TRBJ2-7,CASSETGTSDYEQYF,TGTGCCAGCAGCGAAACCGGGACTAGCGATTACGAGCAGTACTTC
.,.,TRBV18,TRBJ1-5,CASSLQGYNQPQHF,TGTGCCAGCTCACTCCAAGGGTACAATCAGCCCCAGCATTTT
.,.,TRBV5-1,TRBJ2-3,CASSLGRGTDTQYF,TGCGCCAGCAGCTTGGGAAGGGGCACAGATACGCAGTATTTT
few,.,TRBV28,TRBJ2-7,CASSPWNHEQYF,TGTGCCAGCAGTCCATGGAACCACGAGCAGTACTTC
.,.,TRBV29-1,TRBJ1-5,CSVAQDSNQPQHF,TGCAGCGTTGCCCAGGACAGTAATCAGCCCCAGCATTTT
.,.,TRBV5-1,TRBJ2-7,CASSPFGSSYEQYF,TGCGCCAGCAGCCCTTTCGGAAGCTCCTACGAGCAGTACTTC
few,.,TRBV6-6,TRBJ1-4,CASGGGATNEKLFF,TGTGCCAGCGGGGGAGGGGCCACTAATGAAAAACTGTTTTTT
.,.,TRBV18,TRBJ2-1,CASSPTSDEQFF,TGTGCCAGCTCACCGACTAGTGATGAGCAGTTCTTC
.,.,TRBV14,TRBJ2-7,CASSQTNSYEQYF,TGTGCCAGCAGCCAGACTAACTCCTACGAGCAGTACTTC
.,.,TRBV28,TRBJ1-1,CASSFTGLYGTEAFF,TGTGCCAGCAGTTTCACAGGGCTATACGGCACTGAAGCTTTCTTT
.,.,TRBV27,TRBJ1-1,CASSSIHYAAEAFF,TGTGCCAGCAGTTCCATCCATTACGCTGCTGAAGCTTTCTTT
.,.,TRBV5-5,TRBJ1-3,CASSPTAGISGNTIYF,TGTGCCAGCAGCCCCACGGCCGGAATCTCTGGAAACACCATATATTTT
.,.,TRBV28,TRBJ1-5,CASTRGAQPQHF,TGTGCCAGCACCCGGGGGGCCCAGCCCCAGCATTTT
.,.,TRBV5-1,TRBJ2-1,CASSLADTFNEQFF,TGCGCCAGCAGCTTGGCCGATACCTTCAATGAGCAGTTCTTC
.,TRBD1,TRBV4-1,TRBJ2-2,CASSQDRVAGGPGELFF,TGCGCCAGCAGCCAAGATCGGGTGGCAGGGGGCCCTGGGGAGCTGTTTTTT
few,.,TRBV5-1,TRBJ1-1,CASSLGAPNTEAFF,TGCGCCAGCAGCTTAGGGGCCCCGAACACTGAAGCTTTCTTT
.,.,TRBV27,TRBJ1-2,CASSPSTGVTGYTF,TGTGCCAGCAGTCCATCAACTGGGGTGACGGGCTACACCTTC
.,TRBD2,TRBV7-6,TRBJ2-5,CASRKEGGLAGSRQETQYF,TGTGCCAGCAGAAAAGAGGGGGGACTAGCGGGTTCGAGACAAGAGACCCAGTACTTC
once,.,TRBV4-1,TRBJ1-1,CASSQETYRAGDTEAFF,TGCGCCAGCAGCCAAGAGACCTACAGGGCGGGGGACACTGAAGCTTTCTTT
.,.,TRBV2,TRBJ1-2,CASSRRPGRTGYGYTF,TGTGCCAGCAGCCGTCGTCCCGGGCGCACCGGCTATGGCTACACCTTC
.,TRBD1,TRBV29-1,TRBJ1-1,CSVTTGLSTEAFF,TGCAGCGTTACGACAGGGCTATCCACTGAAGCTTTCTTT
.,.,TRBV5-8,TRBJ1-2,CASSSGKASTSNYGYTF,TGTGCCAGCAGCTCGGGAAAGGCCTCAACTTCTAACTATGGCTACACCTTC
.,.,TRBV27,TRBJ1-2,CASSPHRTHYGYTF,TGTGCCAGCAGTCCCCACCGGACTCATTATGGCTACACCTTC
.,.,TRBV25-1,TRBJ2-5,CASSEQVAQETQYF,TGTGCCAGCAGTGAACAGGTCGCCCAAGAGACCCAGTACTTC
.,.,TRBV28,TRBJ1-1,CASTLGQAGAFF,TGTGCCAGCACCCTAGGGCAGGCAGGAGCTTTCTTT
few,.,TRBV10-1,TRBJ2-7,CASSEDTSSYEQYF,TGCGCCAGCAGTGAGGACACAAGCTCCTACGAGCAGTACTTC
.,TRBD2,TRBV14,TRBJ2-1,CASSPRLAGRYNEQFF,TGTGCCAGCAGCCCCCGATTAGCGGGAAGATACAATGAGCAGTTCTTC
.,.,TRBV6-1,TRBJ1-5,CASSAGQLNQPQHF,TGTGCCAGCAGTGCCGGACAGCTGAATCAGCCCCAGCATTTT
once,.,TRBV6-5,TRBJ1-1,CASSYGGRGNTEAFF,TGTGCCAGCAGTTACGGGGGAAGGGGGAACACTGAAGCTTTCTTT
.,TRBD1,TRBV7-8,TRBJ1-5,CASSHKGWTGGLGQPQHF,TGTGCCAGCAGCCATAAGGGATGGACAGGGGGCTTGGGTCAGCCCCAGCATTTT
.,.,TRBV23-1,TRBJ1-6,CAGHSPLHF,TGCGCCGGTCATTCACCCCTCCACTTT
.,TRBD2,TRBV10-3,TRBJ2-5,CAIGLAGNQETQYF,TGTGCCATCGGCCTAGCGGGGAACCAAGAGACCCAGTACTTC